Following are 19 T cell receptor beta chains from one sample sequenced in a study of human T cells and chemical hapten exposure. Time point described: patch test 1, 2 weeks after DPC sensitization. This sample's treatment: therapeutic diphenylcyclopropenone sensitization with weekly scalp DPC. TCRdb re-derived calls from the RACE reads in MiXCR, one entry per CDR3 protein. The data show about 380,000 distinct CDR3 sequences, roughly 4.8% seen once. The sequenced sample was whole blood, obtained in connection with sensitization to the hapten diphenylcyclopropenone (DPC). The receptors come from a woman in her forties or fifties with alopecia areata. Some clones in this sample may be carry-over from other donors' samples.

The chain links TRBV3-1 to TRBJ1-1; TRBD1 might be the D (5 bases). CDR3 length equals 15 residues. CDR1 and CDR2 from the germline V gene are LGHDT and YNNKEL (reference sequence). Trimming took off 3 bases at V and 1 base at J, with 12 bases between the two ends. The CDR3 protein is CASSQSDSWNTEAFF. DNA for the CDR3: TGTGCCAGCAGCCAGTCCGACAGTTGGAACACTGAAGCTTTCTTT.

This clonotype has ten or more counts. V and J are TRBV3-1 and TRBJ2-3, with TRBD2 identical over 9 bases. The CDR3 has 17 residues. Trimming at V came to 0 bases and at J to 3 bases, leaving 7 bases not matched to a gene. Germline V CDR1 and CDR2: LGHDT, YNNKEL (reference sequence). CDR3 sequence: CASSQEASGKSTDTQYF. CDR3 nucleotide sequence: TGTGCCAGCAGCCAAGAAGCTAGCGGGAAAAGTACAGATACGCAGTATTTT.

This clonotype has a handful of counts. This rearrangement joins TRBV20-1 to TRBJ1-1; D not certain. V was clipped by 6 bases and J by 3 bases, with 17 bases between them. The CDR3 runs 14 residues. Germline V gene data show CDR1 as DFQATT and CDR2 as SNEGSKA (reference sequence). The CDR3 here is CSAPARRTYTEAFF. The CDR3 DNA sequence: TGCAGTGCCCCAGCCAGGCGGACGTACACTGAAGCTTTCTTT.

This clonotype appeared a few times. The chain has TRBV12-3 or TRBV12-4 and TRBJ2-2; no firm D call. The CDR3 loop spans 13 amino acids. The V gene lost 6 bases and the J gene lost 8 bases, with 13 bases spanning the gap. The CDR3 DNA is TGTGCCAGCAGCCAGGCTCCCGAGGGGGAGCTGTTTTTT. Its protein product is CASSQAPEGELFF.

This clonotype was observed many times. The rearrangement joins TRBV15 to TRBJ1-4; tentative D call: TRBD1 (5 bases). The V end lost 8 bases, the J end lost 6 bases, and 13 bases lay between the germline ends. Germline lookup yields CDR1 LNHNV and CDR2 YYDKDF (reference sequence). The CDR3 is 13 residues long. Written as DNA, the CDR3 is TGTGCCACCGGGGCCCAGGCCCATGAAAAACTGTTTTTT. Amino acid sequence: CATGAQAHEKLFF.

Many counts were recorded for this clonotype. The CDR3: CSLRDGGTEAFF. The CDR3 bases are TGCAGCCTCCGGGACGGCGGCACTGAAGCTTTCTTT. The V and J genes are TRBV20-1 and TRBJ1-1; perhaps TRBD1 as D (5 bases). The CDR3 has 12 residues. CDR1 is DFQATT and CDR2 is SNEGSKA in the germline V gene (reference sequence).

This clonotype has just a few counts. V usage is TRBV12-3 or TRBV12-4 and J usage is TRBJ1-1, with D possibly matching TRBD1 (5 bases). V lost 0 bases, J lost 1 base, and 18 bases lay in between. The CDR3 sequence is 18 residues long. For the CDR3, the DNA is TGTGCCAGCAGTTTAGCGGATACGGGACCGATCGAGAACACTGAAGCTTTCTTT. This gives the protein CASSLADTGPIENTEAFF.

The table lists this clonotype with a few counts. This sequence joins TRBV11-2 and TRBJ2-1; 9 nucleotides align to TRBD1. The CDR3 has 15 residues. Trimming at V came to 1 base and at J to 8 bases, leaving 6 bases not matched to a gene. The germline gives CDR1 SGHAT, CDR2 FQNNGV. DNA for the CDR3: TGTGCCAGCAGCTTAGTTGGGACAGGGATCTATGAGCAGTTCTTC. Its protein is CASSLVGTGIYEQFF.

This rearrangement joins TRBV27 to TRBJ1-5; 11 nucleotides line up with TRBD1. After removal of 5 bases from V and 5 bases from J, the junction contained 14 bases not matched to a gene. Germline assignment: CDR1 MNHEY and CDR2 SMNVEV (reference sequence). CDR3 length: 18 residues. The CDR3 DNA reads TGTGCCAGCAGTCCCTATAGGACAGGGGGCCCCTTCCATCAGCCCCAGCATTTT. Protein product: CASSPYRTGGPFHQPQHF.

The gene calls are TRBV29-1 and TRBJ1-5; TRBD1 matches 12 bases. Germline-derived CDR1 and CDR2 are SQVTM and ANQGSEA. V shed 7 bases and J 6 bases; nucleotides not matched to a gene: 7. The CDR3 totals 14 residues. CDR3 amino acids: CSAGTGGGGQPQHF. CDR3 sequence (DNA): TGCAGCGCCGGGACAGGGGGCGGCGGTCAGCCCCAGCATTTT.

The chain is built from TRBV7-9 and TRBJ2-3; possible D gene TRBD2, 5 bases. Germline V gene lookup returns CDR1 SEHNR and CDR2 FQNEAQ (reference sequence). The V and J ends lost 6 bases and 0 bases respectively, with 13 bases between them. The CDR3 is 15 residues long. CDR3 residues: CASRTSGTSTDTQYF. The DNA for the CDR3 is TGTGCCAGCAGGACAAGCGGTACTAGCACAGATACGCAGTATTTT.

This clonotype has more than one count but fewer than ten. The chain employs TRBV20-1 and TRBJ2-7; 7 bases fit TRBD1. Germline V gene data show CDR1 as DFQATT and CDR2 as SNEGSKA (reference sequence). V shed 6 bases, J shed 0 bases, and the junction held 5 bases outside the gene matches. This CDR3 comprises 13 residues. The CDR3 DNA reads as TGCAGTGCCCTGGGACAGAACTCCTACGAGCAGTACTTC. Protein: CSALGQNSYEQYF.

The CDR3 region is CASSEEGLAARRQYF. The CDR3 DNA is TGTGCCAGCAGTGAAGAGGGACTAGCGGCTAGGAGGCAGTATTTT. The chain employs TRBV2 and TRBJ2-3; TRBD2 agrees at 11 bases. CDR1 and CDR2 (germline): SNHLY, FYNNEI. This CDR3 is built from 15 residues. With 1 base clipped from V and 11 bases from J, the junction kept 8 bases outside the gene matches.

J is TRBJ1-6 and V is TRBV11-2; tentative D call: TRBD1 (5 bases). The germline V gene encodes CDR1 SGHAT and CDR2 FQNNGV. The CDR3 has 14 residues. The V and J ends lost 1 base and 9 bases respectively, with 10 bases between them. This chain's CDR3 is CASSLGGKGSPLHF. CDR3 nucleotides: TGTGCCAGCAGCTTAGGGGGGAAAGGTTCACCCCTCCACTTT.

In this sample, this clonotype turned up a few times. The chain couples TRBV11-2 to TRBJ2-6; TRBD2 matches 8 bases. V shed 7 bases, J shed 0 bases, and the junction held 11 bases outside the gene matches. Germline CDR1 reads SGHAT; CDR2 reads FQNNGV. The CDR3 loop spans 18 amino acids. The CDR3 nucleotides are TGTGCCAGCAACATCGGGAGGGGGTCCCTCTCTGGGGCCAACGTCCTGACTTTC. It translates to CASNIGRGSLSGANVLTF.

The sample holds many counts of this clonotype. The rearrangement uses TRBV29-1 and TRBJ2-7; D might be TRBD1 or TRBD2, each matching 5 bases. The length of the CDR3 is 15 residues. V was pared by 7 bases and J by 0 bases, with 19 bases between. The germline V gene has CDR1 SQVTM and CDR2 ANQGSEA. The CDR3 sequence is CSGVTWDGDSYEQYF. The CDR3 DNA sequence: TGCAGCGGGGTGACTTGGGACGGGGACTCCTACGAGCAGTACTTC.

In its sample, this clonotype was seen many times. The CDR3 protein is CASSPRGGSTLNEQFF. The CDR3 DNA reads as TGTGCCAGCAGCCCAAGAGGCGGGAGTACCCTCAATGAGCAGTTCTTC. This chain uses TRBV7-8 with TRBJ2-1; 7 bases fit TRBD2. The V segment lost 5 bases and the J segment 6 bases; nucleotides outside the gene matches: 13. There are 16 residues in the CDR3. Germline CDR1 is SGHVS and CDR2 is FQNEAQ.

In its sample, this clonotype was seen many times. The gene calls are TRBV27 and TRBJ2-3; 7 bases match TRBD1. From germline, CDR1 is MNHEY and CDR2 SMNVEV (reference sequence). The CDR3 length is 15 residues. Trimming removed 5 bases from V and 3 bases from J; junction bases left unmatched: 8. CDR3 DNA sequence: TGTGCCAGCAGTCCCCTAGGGACAGTTACAGATACGCAGTATTTT. The encoded protein is CASSPLGTVTDTQYF.

This chain uses TRBV27 with TRBJ1-1; 7 positions agree with TRBD1. The V segment lost 3 bases and the J segment 4 bases; nucleotides outside the gene matches: 8. CDR1 is MNHEY and CDR2 is SMNVEV in the germline V gene (reference sequence). This CDR3 has 15 amino acids. The CDR3 region has the DNA TGTGCCAGCAGTTTCTTACAGGGGTCGGGCACTGAAGCTTTCTTT. Its protein is CASSFLQGSGTEAFF.